Below, 16 T cell receptor beta chains from the same sample are listed, as sequenced in a study of monozygotic twins with cystic fibrosis (dated by TCRdb to the early 2020s). Library prep was done by the immunoSEQ multiplex PCR assay. The clones in this table, taken by TCRdb from immuneACCESS, are in-frame only. Not every clone is retained; where verified, under half of the shortfall comes from an unresolved V gene, and the cause of the rest is unknown. This sample lists roughly 10,000 clones; roughly 96% were detected once. The ten top clones hold roughly 0.79% of the sample. Sequenced material: blood. These TCRs come from a boy younger than 18 with cystic fibrosis.

The V call is TRBV11-3, the J call TRBJ1-3, with D possibly TRBD1 on 5 matching bases. The CDR3 is made up of 15 amino acids. Between the trimmed V and J ends, which lost 4 bases and 2 bases, there was a span of 12 bases. Looked up from germline, CDR1 is SGHNT and CDR2 is YENEEA. CDR3 sequence: CASSSDSLPGNTIYF. The CDR3 DNA reads TGTGCCAGCAGCTCAGACAGCTTGCCTGGAAACACCATATATTTT.

The rearrangement joins TRBV19 to TRBJ1-5; 10 nucleotides match TRBD1. The CDR3 length is 17 residues. Germline V gene data show CDR1 as LNHDA and CDR2 as SQIVND (reference sequence). V lost 7 bases to trimming and J lost 4 bases; unmatched junction nucleotides: 13. The CDR3 bases are TGTGCCAGTACTTCTTCATTGGGGACAGGGGATAATCAGCCCCAGCATTTT. This gives the protein CASTSSLGTGDNQPQHF.

V is TRBV10-1 and J is TRBJ2-3; 9 bases are a match to TRBD2. The V segment lost 9 bases and the J segment 4 bases; nucleotides outside the gene matches: 11. Per the germline V gene, CDR1 is WNHNN and CDR2 is SYGVQD (reference sequence). The CDR3 extends over 15 amino acids. CDR3 DNA: TGCGCCAGTATAAGGGAGGCGGGGGGGCCAGATACGCAGTATTTT. Translated: CASIREAGGPDTQYF.

V and J are TRBV27 and TRBJ1-6; TRBD1 aligns across 8 bases. The CDR3 sequence is 17 residues long. CDR1 and CDR2 (germline): MNHEY, SMNVEV (reference sequence). V was clipped by 5 bases and J by 10 bases; unmatched bases: 16. The CDR3 nucleotides are TGTGCCAGCAGTGAAACAGGACAGGGTTTGGTGGAATCACCCCTCCACTTT. Protein: CASSETGQGLVESPLHF.

The rearrangement uses TRBV9 and TRBJ2-7, with 12 nucleotides matching TRBD1. The CDR3 consists of 15 residues. The germline V gene has CDR1 SGDLS and CDR2 YYNGEE. V dropped 4 bases and J dropped 5; count of bases not matched to a gene: 7. This chain's CDR3 is CASSFRGTGGDEQYF. For the CDR3, the DNA is TGTGCCAGCAGCTTTCGGGGGACAGGGGGCGACGAGCAGTACTTC.

This rearrangement joins TRBV6-1 to TRBJ2-7; 9 bases agree with TRBD2. Losses at the gene ends were 5 bases for V and 3 bases for J; bases not matched to a gene: 2. The germline V gene encodes CDR1 MNHNS and CDR2 SASEGT. CDR3 length equals 13 residues. CDR3 bases: TGTGCCAGCAGTTTGACTAGCGGCTACGAGCAGTACTTC. It is translated as CASSLTSGYEQYF.

V and J are TRBV7-9 and TRBJ2-3; 8 bases line up with TRBD2. Germline V CDR1 and CDR2: SEHNR, FQNEAQ (reference sequence). V lost 5 bases to trimming and J lost 4 bases; unmatched junction nucleotides: 5. The CDR3 has 14 amino acids. The CDR3 DNA reads TGTGCCAGCAGCCTCACCGGGGGGGCAGATACGCAGTATTTT. Protein: CASSLTGGADTQYF.

The J gene is TRBJ2-3, the V gene TRBV28, with 9 bases aligning to TRBD1. Germline lookup yields CDR1 MDHEN and CDR2 SYDVKM. The CDR3 loop spans 16 amino acids. The V gene end was trimmed by 6 bases and the J gene end by 2 bases; junction bases not matched to a gene: 9. The CDR3 loop is CASRSWTGEDTDTQYF. The CDR3 nucleotides are TGTGCCAGCAGAAGCTGGACAGGGGAAGACACAGATACGCAGTATTTT.

The chain recombines TRBV29-1 with TRBJ2-7; 10 bases align to TRBD2. This CDR3 spans 16 amino acids. The germline V gene has CDR1 SQVTM and CDR2 ANQGSEA. V was clipped by 3 bases and J by 6 bases; unmatched bases: 14. The CDR3 is CSVEASGSVFRREQYF. Written as DNA, the CDR3 is TGCAGCGTTGAGGCTAGCGGGAGTGTATTCAGACGCGAGCAGTACTTC.

The chain employs TRBV21-1 and TRBJ1-5. TRBV21-1 is tagged as a pseudogene. The CDR3 consists of 14 residues. The CDR3 loop reads CASSIPDPDQPQHF. DNA of the CDR3: TGTGCCAGCAGCATCCCCGATCCGGATCAGCCCCAGCATTTT.

The rearrangement links TRBV7-3 to TRBJ2-1, with D perhaps assigned TRBD1 or TRBD2 (5 bases each). The V gene's germline CDR1 is SGHTA and CDR2 FQGTGA. V was pared by 1 base and J by 14 bases, with 18 bases between. There are 14 residues in the CDR3. CDR3 nucleotide sequence: TGTGCCAGCAGCTTAAACACCGGGACGGCCGTGGAGTTCTTC. Translated: CASSLNTGTAVEFF.

The chain joins TRBV2 to TRBJ1-4; weak D call: TRBD1 (6 bases). There are 14 residues in the CDR3. The V gene's germline CDR1 is SNHLY and CDR2 FYNNEI. Trimming pared 6 bases from V and 0 bases from J, leaving 8 bases between. The CDR3 DNA reads TGTGCCAGCAGGGGACAACCAACTAATGAAAAACTGTTTTTT. Translated, it gives CASRGQPTNEKLFF.

The chain combines TRBV15 with TRBJ1-1, with D perhaps matching TRBD1 (5 bases). Germline V gives CDR1 LNHNV, CDR2 YYDKDF (reference sequence). This CDR3 has 16 amino acids. V lost 5 bases to trimming and J lost 3 bases, with 19 bases between them. DNA for the CDR3: TGTGCCACCAGCCGGACATGGACTTCCGGGGACACTGAAGCTTTCTTT. Translation: CATSRTWTSGDTEAFF.

The gene calls are TRBV7-9 and TRBJ2-7, with 8 bases lining up with TRBD1. The CDR3 length is 18 residues. With V trimmed by 4 bases and J by 4 bases, 18 bases remained unmatched. CDR1 and CDR2 from the germline V gene are SEHNR and FQNEAQ (reference sequence). CDR3 amino acids: CASSYRIRGLGSPYEQYF. The CDR3 DNA reads TGTGCCAGCAGCTACCGTATCAGGGGGCTAGGCTCGCCGTACGAGCAGTACTTC.

The genes are TRBV28 and TRBJ1-1; D remains ambiguous. V gave up 5 bases and J gave up 1 base, with 14 bases separating them. Germline V gene sequence: CDR1 MDHEN, CDR2 SYDVKM. The CDR3 runs 15 residues. CDR3 nucleotides: TGTGCCAGCAGTGCGGGGTTACGGAAGAACACTGAAGCTTTCTTT. It translates to CASSAGLRKNTEAFF. The whole variable domain, remainder taken from reference TRBV28 and TRBJ1-1, is DVKVTQSSRYLVKRTGEKVFLECVQDMDHENMFWYRQDPGLGLRLIYFSYDVKMKEKGDIPEGYSVSREKKERFSLILESASTNQTSMYLCASSAGLRKNTEAFFGQGTRLTVV.

The rearrangement joins TRBV29-1 to TRBJ1-1; TRBD1 matches at 8 bases. This CDR3 is 13 amino acids long. J gave up 7 bases and V 6 bases, and 10 bases lay outside the gene matches. Per the germline V gene, CDR1 is SQVTM and CDR2 is ANQGSEA. Here the CDR3 DNA reads TGCAGCGTGGTGGGACAGGACACCTTTGAAGCTTTCTTT. This encodes CSVVGQDTFEAFF. Complete variable domain (other parts from reference TRBV29-1 and TRBJ1-1): SAVISQKPSRDICQRGTSLTIQCQVDSQVTMMFWYRQQPGQSLTLIATANQGSEATYESGFVIDKFPISRPNLTFSTLTVSNMSPEDSSIYLCSVVGQDTFEAFFGQGTRLTVV.